The present entry profiles one TCR beta chain with its context. CDR1 and CDR2 (germline): DFQATT, SNEGSKA (reference sequence). The V end lost 6 bases, the J end lost 6 bases, and 17 bases lay between the germline ends. The CDR3 extends over 13 amino acids. Via MiXCR, TCRdb re-called the RT-PCR reads, giving one row per CDR3 protein. The sample contains hundreds of thousands of distinct CDR3 sequences, approximately 15% of which appear only once. The sequencing sample was made of memory CD4+ T cells from blood. The source of this sequence is a female donor in good health, serving as a healthy control. The chain joins TRBV20-1 to TRBJ1-1; D is ambiguous. The CDR3 nucleotides read TGCAGTGCCATCAGGACGTCCACTCCTGAAGCTTTCTTT. This encodes CSAIRTSTPEAFF.